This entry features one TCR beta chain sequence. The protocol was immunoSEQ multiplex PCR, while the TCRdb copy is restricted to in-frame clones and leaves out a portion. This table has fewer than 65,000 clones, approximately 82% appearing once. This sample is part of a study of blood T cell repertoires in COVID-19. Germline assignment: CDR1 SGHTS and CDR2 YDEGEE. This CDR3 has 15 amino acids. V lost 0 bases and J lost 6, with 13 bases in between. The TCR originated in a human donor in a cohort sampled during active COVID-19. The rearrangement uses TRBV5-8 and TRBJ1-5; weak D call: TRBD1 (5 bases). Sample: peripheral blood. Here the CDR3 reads CASSLGAVQGQPQHF. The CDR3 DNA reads TGTGCCAGCAGCTTGGGGGCCGTCCAGGGTCAGCCCCAGCATTTT.